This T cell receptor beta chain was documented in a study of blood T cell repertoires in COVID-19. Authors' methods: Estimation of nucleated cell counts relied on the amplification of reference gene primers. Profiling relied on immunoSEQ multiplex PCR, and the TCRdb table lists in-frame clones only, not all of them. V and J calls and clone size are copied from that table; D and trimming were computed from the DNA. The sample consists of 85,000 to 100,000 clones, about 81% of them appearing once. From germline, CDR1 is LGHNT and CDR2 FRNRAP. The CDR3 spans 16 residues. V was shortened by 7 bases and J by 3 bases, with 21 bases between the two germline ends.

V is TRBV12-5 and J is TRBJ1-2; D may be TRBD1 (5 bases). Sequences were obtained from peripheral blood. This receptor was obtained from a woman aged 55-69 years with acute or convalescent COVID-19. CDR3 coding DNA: TGTGCTAGTGACCGATCCAGGGCGACCTATGACTATGGCTACACCTTC. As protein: CASDRSRATYDYGYTF.